These T cell receptor beta chains were read from a single sample in a study of blood T cell repertoires in COVID-19. Assay: immunoSEQ multiplex PCR; the TCRdb copy retains only in-frame clones and omits some. The table shows about 220,000 clones, with approximately 81% occurring only once. The sequencing input was peripheral blood. The receptors shown here come from a man in his forties or fifties who had recovered from COVID-19. CDR3s leave out the opening cysteine and the closing phenylalanine or tryptophan. D genes are given only for firm matches.

J	D	V	CDR3
TRBJ1-5	-	TRBV30	AWSRGRGGRNQPQH
TRBJ1-2	-	TRBV28	ASSALTRGYT
TRBJ2-2	TRBD2	TRBV28	ASSLGGLVASGELF
TRBJ1-1	-	TRBV3-1/TRBV3-2	ASSQDFLSNTEAF
TRBJ2-5	TRBD1	TRBV7-9	ASSLHGTGAQETQY
TRBJ2-1	TRBD2	TRBV19	ASSIEGERENEQF
TRBJ2-3	-	TRBV18	ASLSGSDTQY
TRBJ1-1	-	TRBV10-3	AISESVQGGTEAF
TRBJ2-1	-	TRBV19	ASSLDPEDEQF
TRBJ1-1	TRBD1	TRBV5-4	ASRPQGVDEAF
TRBJ2-1	TRBD2	TRBV5-1	ASSQGLAGDEQF
TRBJ1-1	TRBD1	TRBV19	ASSNEDRGDS
TRBJ1-5	TRBD1	TRBV7-8	ASSLGGTGVWGNQPQH
TRBJ2-1	TRBD1	TRBV7-2	ASSLVRWTGGYNNEQF
TRBJ2-3	TRBD1	TRBV5-6	ASSLAGQGTDTQY
TRBJ2-1	-	TRBV5-1	ASRSTGSYNEQF
TRBJ2-3	-	TRBV5-1	ASSSGLLSTDTQY
TRBJ1-4	TRBD1	TRBV30	AWSDRDSQDEKLF
TRBJ2-7	TRBD2	TRBV28	ASSSSSLGTNGVLYEQY